This TCR beta chain was captured in a study of shared clonotypes between healthy human individuals. Overall study context: There were three CD4 naive, three CD4 memory, two CD8 naive and one CD8 memory plates per donor.

About this clone: Its antigen remains unidentified.

Assay: immunoSEQ multiplex PCR; the TCRdb copy retains only in-frame clones and omits some. This table has about 680,000 clones, around three quarters appearing once. Study-wide results and caveats: What rarefaction showed was incomplete sorted-subset sequencing despite large depth.

This CDR3 comprises 14 residues. V was clipped by 6 bases and J by 5 bases, with 15 bases between them. Germline V gene lookup returns CDR1 MDHEN and CDR2 SYDVKM. The specimen sequenced was memory CD4+ T cells sorted from blood. Subset in this sample: CD45RA-negative fraction. The TCR sequence derives from a woman in her twenties or thirties in good health. The rearrangement joins TRBV28 to TRBJ2-3; D may be TRBD2 (5 bases). DNA of the CDR3: TGTGCCAGCAGAATTCGGGGTCGGGGAGATACGCAGTATTTT. It is translated as CASRIRGRGDTQYF.